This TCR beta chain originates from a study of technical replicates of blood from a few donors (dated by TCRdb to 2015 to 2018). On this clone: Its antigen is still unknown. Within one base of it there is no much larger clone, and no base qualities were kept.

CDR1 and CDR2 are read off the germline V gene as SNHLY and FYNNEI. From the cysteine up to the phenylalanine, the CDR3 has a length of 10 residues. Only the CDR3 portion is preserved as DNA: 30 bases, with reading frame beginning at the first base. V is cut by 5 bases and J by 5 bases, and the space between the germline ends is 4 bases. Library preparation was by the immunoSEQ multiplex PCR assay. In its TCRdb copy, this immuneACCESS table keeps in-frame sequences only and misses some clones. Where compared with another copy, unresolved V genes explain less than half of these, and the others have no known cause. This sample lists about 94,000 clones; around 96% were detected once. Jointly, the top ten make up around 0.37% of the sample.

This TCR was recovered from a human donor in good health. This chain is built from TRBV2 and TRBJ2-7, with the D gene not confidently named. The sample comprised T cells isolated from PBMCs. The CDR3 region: CASSRNEQYF. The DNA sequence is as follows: TGTGCCAGCAGTCGTAACGAGCAGTACTTC.